These 18 T cell receptor beta chains were sequenced from one sample in a study of shared clonotypes between healthy human individuals. CD45RO-negative cells were positively selected for CCR7, leaving out terminally differentiated effector memory CD45RA+ cells. TCRdb's table, derived via immunoSEQ multiplex PCR, lists solely in-frame clones and lacks some. The sample has 2 million or so clones, about 95% seen once. Specimen: naive CD8+ T cells sorted from blood. The receptors come from a man between 18 and 35 years old in good health.

This chain uses TRBV7-3 with TRBJ1-1; maybe TRBD1 (6 bases). V lost 2 bases, J lost 8 bases, and 12 bases lay in between. The CDR3 is 13 amino acids. Germline lookup yields CDR1 SGHTA and CDR2 FQGTGA. CDR3 DNA: TGTGCCAGCAGCTTAGTGTCAGGGGCAGAAGCTTTCTTT. It yields the protein CASSLVSGAEAFF.

The gene calls are TRBV5-4 and TRBJ1-2; the D is unclear. This CDR3 has 12 amino acids. The V end was cut by 0 bases, the J end by 6 bases, with 6 bases between. CDR1 is SGHNT and CDR2 is YYREEE in the germline V gene (reference sequence). Here the CDR3 reads CASSLGGNGYTF. In DNA, the CDR3 is TGTGCCAGCAGCTTGGGAGGTAATGGCTACACCTTC.

The chain carries TRBV6-5 and TRBJ1-1; D remains ambiguous. The germline V gene has CDR1 MNHEY and CDR2 SVGAGI. V was pared by 1 base and J by 1 base, with 13 bases between. This CDR3 spans 16 amino acids. The CDR3: CASSYWLGQKNTEAFF. Here the CDR3 DNA reads TGTGCCAGCAGTTACTGGCTCGGTCAGAAGAACACTGAAGCTTTCTTT.

This chain uses TRBV6-5 with TRBJ1-2; no clear D. The germline gives CDR1 MNHEY, CDR2 SVGAGI. The V end lost 5 bases, the J end lost 1 base, and 14 bases lay between the germline ends. This CDR3 contains 15 residues. Here the CDR3 DNA reads TGTGCCAGCAGTCCTAGGAATTCGGTTAACTATGGCTACACCTTC. Residues: CASSPRNSVNYGYTF.

The V and J genes are TRBV7-8 and TRBJ2-4; D call uncertain. Germline loops: CDR1 SGHVS, CDR2 FQNEAQ. CDR3 length: 15 amino acids. Trimming removed 2 bases at V and 6 bases at J, with 14 bases between. The CDR3 sequence: CASSLWKVPGNIQYF. In nucleotides, the CDR3 is TGTGCCAGCAGCTTATGGAAGGTCCCCGGAAACATTCAGTACTTC.

The CDR3 nucleotides read TGTGCCAGCAGCTCAAATCGGGACTACGAGCAGTACTTC. Its protein product is CASSSNRDYEQYF. The J gene is TRBJ2-7, the V gene TRBV6-5; possibly TRBD2 for D (5 bases). Germline values: CDR1 MNHEY, CDR2 SVGAGI. Trimming pared 6 bases from V and 3 bases from J, leaving 12 bases between. The CDR3 sequence is 13 residues long.

The chain uses TRBV9 and TRBJ1-2, with TRBD1 matching 9 bases. The germline V gene has CDR1 SGDLS and CDR2 YYNGEE. Trimming removed 4 bases from V and 9 bases from J; junction bases left unmatched: 16. The CDR3 is 16 residues long. CDR3 sequence reads: CASSPRPGQGLVSYTF. CDR3 coding DNA: TGTGCCAGCAGCCCAAGACCGGGACAGGGTTTGGTTAGCTACACCTTC.

CDR3 region: CASSPGLNPETQYF. Written as DNA, the CDR3 is TGTGCCAGCAGCCCGGGACTTAACCCAGAGACCCAGTACTTC. This chain connects TRBV13 to TRBJ2-5; D might be TRBD2 (6 bases). Germline V gene data show CDR1 as PRHDT and CDR2 as FYEKMQ (reference sequence). Trimming pared 5 bases from V and 4 bases from J, leaving 14 bases between. CDR3 length: 14 residues. Drawing the rest from reference TRBV13 and TRBJ2-5, the complete variable domain is AAGVIQSPRHLIKEKRETATLKCYPIPRHDTVYWYQQGPGQDPQFLISFYEKMQSDKGSIPDRFSAQQFSDYHSELNMSSLELGDSALYFCASSPGLNPETQYFGPGTRLLVL.

This clone was found once. The chain has TRBV27 and TRBJ1-1, with D maybe TRBD1 (6 bases). Trimming left V 7 bases short and J 1 base short, with 10 bases between. Germline V lookup: CDR1 MNHEY, CDR2 SMNVEV (reference sequence). The CDR3 spans 13 residues. CDR3 sequence: CASTNRENTEAFF. In DNA, the CDR3 is TGTGCCAGCACTAACAGGGAGAACACTGAAGCTTTCTTT.

The chain is built from TRBV11-2 and TRBJ1-3; D may be TRBD1 (5 bases). Trimming shortened V by 3 bases and J by 2 bases, and 20 bases separated the two germline ends. This CDR3 region has 18 residues. CDR1 and CDR2 from the germline V gene are SGHAT and FQNNGV. CDR3 bases: TGTGCCAGCAGCTTTGGATCAGGGTTAATTGGGGCTGGAAACACCATATATTTT. Translation gives CASSFGSGLIGAGNTIYF.

Turning to this clone: This specimen includes other DNA sequences encoding the same CDR3. The genes are TRBV2 and TRBJ2-3; TRBD1 agrees at 8 bases. In germline, CDR1 is SNHLY, CDR2 FYNNEI. The CDR3 is made up of 13 amino acids. V lost 6 bases, J lost 4 bases, and 3 bases stayed unmatched. CDR3 nucleotides: TGTGCCAGCAGAGAGACAGGGGCAGATACGCAGTATTTT. Protein sequence: CASRETGADTQYF.

As regards this clone: Other DNA sequences in this specimen translate into the identical CDR3. The V gene is TRBV27, the J gene TRBJ2-7, with D unclear. There are 13 residues in the CDR3. The ends were cut back, 4 bases at V and 3 bases at J, with 10 bases in the middle. CDR1 is MNHEY, CDR2 SMNVEV, per germline (reference sequence). DNA of the CDR3: TGTGCCAGCAGTTCCGGCAGGAACTACGAGCAGTACTTC. The encoded protein is CASSSGRNYEQYF.

V usage is TRBV9 and J usage is TRBJ2-7, with D perhaps matching TRBD2 (6 bases). V lost 2 bases and J lost 3, with 12 bases in between. CDR3 length: 14 amino acids. Germline values: CDR1 SGDLS, CDR2 YYNGEE. CDR3 protein: CASSVSGDGYEQYF. The CDR3, as DNA: TGTGCCAGCAGCGTTTCGGGGGACGGCTACGAGCAGTACTTC.

The genes are TRBV5-4 and TRBJ2-7; TRBD2 matches 13 bases. Germline values: CDR1 SGHNT, CDR2 YYREEE (reference sequence). With V trimmed by 7 bases and J by 2 bases, 0 bases remained unmatched. The CDR3 has 13 amino acids. As DNA, the CDR3 is TGTGCCAGCGGGACTAGCGGGACCTACGAGCAGTACTTC. Its protein product is CASGTSGTYEQYF.

The V call is TRBV6-1, the J call TRBJ2-2, with D perhaps TRBD1 (6 bases). This CDR3 is built from 15 residues. Germline CDR1 is MNHNS and CDR2 is SASEGT. V dropped 1 base and J dropped 5 bases, with 11 bases sitting between them. The CDR3 DNA is TGTGCCAGCAGTGAAGTAAGGGGGAGTACCGGGGAGCTGTTTTTT. Translation gives CASSEVRGSTGELFF.

V gene TRBV4-1 combines with J gene TRBJ2-5; tentatively, D is TRBD2 (6 bases). V shed 3 bases and J shed 5 bases, with 13 bases lying between them. Germline V gene lookup returns CDR1 MGHRA and CDR2 YSYEKL. The CDR3 extends over 14 amino acids. The CDR3 reads CASSHPAGRETQYF. The CDR3 coding sequence is TGCGCCAGCAGCCATCCCGCGGGACGGGAGACCCAGTACTTC.

The chain joins TRBV6-5 to TRBJ1-1, with TRBD1 matching 9 bases. Trimming took 5 bases from V and 6 from J; bases not matched to a gene: 10. This CDR3 is 15 amino acids long. CDR1 and CDR2 (germline): MNHEY, SVGAGI. The CDR3 DNA reads as TGTGCCAGCAGTCTAAGCCGGGACAGGGACTCTGAAGCTTTCTTT. Translating it yields CASSLSRDRDSEAFF.

Turning to this clone: This CDR3 is also generated by other DNA sequences in the sample. The chain couples TRBV27 to TRBJ2-7; TRBD2 matches at 8 bases. The length of the CDR3 is 16 residues. With V trimmed by 5 bases and J by 0 bases, 9 bases remained unmatched. The germline CDR1 and CDR2 sequences are MNHEY and SMNVEV (reference sequence). CDR3 nucleotides: TGTGCCAGCAGTCCCTCGGCGGGGGGTATCTCCTACGAGCAGTACTTC. Translated, it gives CASSPSAGGISYEQYF.